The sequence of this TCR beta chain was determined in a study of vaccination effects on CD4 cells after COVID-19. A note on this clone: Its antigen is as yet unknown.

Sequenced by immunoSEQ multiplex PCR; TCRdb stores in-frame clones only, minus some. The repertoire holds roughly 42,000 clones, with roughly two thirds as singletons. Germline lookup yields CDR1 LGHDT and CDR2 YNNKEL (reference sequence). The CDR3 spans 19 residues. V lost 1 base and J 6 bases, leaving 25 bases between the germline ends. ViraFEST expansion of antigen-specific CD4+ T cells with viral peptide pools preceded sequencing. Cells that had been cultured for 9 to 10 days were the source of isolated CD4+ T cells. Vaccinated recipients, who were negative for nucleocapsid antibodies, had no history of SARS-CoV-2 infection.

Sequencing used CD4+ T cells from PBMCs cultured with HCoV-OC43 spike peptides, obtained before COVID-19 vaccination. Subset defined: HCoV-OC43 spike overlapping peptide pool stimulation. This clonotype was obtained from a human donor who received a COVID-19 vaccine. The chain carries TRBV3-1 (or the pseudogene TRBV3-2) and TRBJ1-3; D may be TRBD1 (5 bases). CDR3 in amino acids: CASSQGPYFGARRANTIYF. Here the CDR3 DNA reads TGTGCCAGCAGCCAAGGCCCATATTTTGGGGCCCGTAGAGCAAACACCATATATTTT.